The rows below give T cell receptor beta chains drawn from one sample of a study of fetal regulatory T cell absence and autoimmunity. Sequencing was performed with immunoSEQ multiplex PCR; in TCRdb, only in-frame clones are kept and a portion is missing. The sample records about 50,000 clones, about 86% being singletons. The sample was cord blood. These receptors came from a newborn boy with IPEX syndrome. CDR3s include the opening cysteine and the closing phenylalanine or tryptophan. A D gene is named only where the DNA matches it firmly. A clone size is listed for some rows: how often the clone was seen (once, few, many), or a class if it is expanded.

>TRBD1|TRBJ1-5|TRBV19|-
CASSGTGGNQPQHF
TGTGCCAGTTCGGGGACAGGGGGCAATCAGCCCCAGCATTTT
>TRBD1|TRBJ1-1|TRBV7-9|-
CASRIPGGTEAFF
TGTGCCAGCAGAATACCAGGGGGCACTGAAGCTTTCTTT
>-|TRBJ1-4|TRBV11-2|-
CASSWRGFTNEKLFF
TGTGCCAGCAGCTGGAGGGGGTTCACTAATGAAAAACTGTTTTTT
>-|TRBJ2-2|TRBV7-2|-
CASSSLASGELFF
TGTGCCAGCAGCTCCCTAGCGTCCGGGGAGCTGTTTTTT
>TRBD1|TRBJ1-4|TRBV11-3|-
CASSFGQVNEKLFF
TGTGCCAGCAGCTTCGGACAGGTTAATGAAAAACTGTTTTTT
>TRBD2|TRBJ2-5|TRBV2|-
CASSPRLAGGKETQYF
TGTGCCAGCAGCCCCAGACTAGCGGGAGGGAAGGAGACCCAGTACTTC
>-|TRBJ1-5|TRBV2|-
CASSPDGLSNQPQHF
TGTGCCAGCAGTCCCGACGGCCTTAGCAATCAGCCCCAGCATTTT
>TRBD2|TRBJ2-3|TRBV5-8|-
CASSMTSGSTDTQYF
TGTGCCAGCAGCATGACTAGCGGGAGCACAGATACGCAGTATTTT
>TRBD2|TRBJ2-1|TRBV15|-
CATSRSGTSFYNEQFF
TGTGCCACCAGCAGATCGGGGACTAGCTTCTACAATGAGCAGTTCTTC
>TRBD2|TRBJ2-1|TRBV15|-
CATSGPTSGGTRWEREQFF
TGTGCCACCAGCGGACCGACTAGCGGGGGGACCCGGTGGGAGAGAGAGCAGTTCTTC
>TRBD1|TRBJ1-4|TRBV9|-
CASSVGDRVEKLFF
TGTGCCAGCAGCGTAGGGGACAGGGTTGAAAAACTGTTTTTT
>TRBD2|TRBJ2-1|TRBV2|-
CASSGRLAGSGEQFF
TGTGCCAGCAGTGGGAGGCTAGCGGGATCCGGGGAGCAGTTCTTC
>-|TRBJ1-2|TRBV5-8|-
CASSPPGGDGYTF
TGTGCCAGCAGCCCGCCCGGGGGGGATGGCTACACCTTC
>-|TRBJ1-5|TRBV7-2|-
CASSSSGGLNQPQHF
TGTGCCAGCAGCTCTAGTGGGGGCCTCAATCAGCCCCAGCATTTT
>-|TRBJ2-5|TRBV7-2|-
CASSLAVASQDTQYF
TGTGCCAGCAGCTTAGCAGTGGCTTCCCAGGATACCCAGTACTTC
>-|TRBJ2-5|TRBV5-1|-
CASRTQETQYF
TGCGCCAGCAGGACACAAGAGACCCAGTACTTC
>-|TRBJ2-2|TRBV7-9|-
CASPSGGRSKRGTGELFF
TGTGCCAGTCCCTCGGGGGGCCGATCCAAGAGGGGCACCGGGGAGCTGTTTTTT
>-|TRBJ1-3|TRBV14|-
CASSPEVSGNTIYF
TGTGCCAGCAGCCCCGAGGTCTCTGGAAACACCATATATTTT
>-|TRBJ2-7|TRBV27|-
CASTRTGTQGEQYF
TGTGCCAGCACAAGGACCGGAACACAGGGCGAGCAGTACTTC
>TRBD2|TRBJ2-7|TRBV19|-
CASSGGGSGVYEQYF
TGTGCCAGTAGTGGAGGGGGTAGCGGGGTCTACGAGCAGTACTTC
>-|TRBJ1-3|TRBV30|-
CAWSALSLETPLTIYF
TGTGCCTGGAGTGCGCTAAGTCTGGAAACACCACTCACCATATATTTT
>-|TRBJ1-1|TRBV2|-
CASTPNTEAFF
TGTGCCAGCACTCCGAACACTGAAGCTTTCTTT
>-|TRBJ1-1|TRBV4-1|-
CASSQGTEAFF
TGCGCCAGCAGCCAAGGCACTGAAGCTTTCTTT
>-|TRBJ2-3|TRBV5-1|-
CASSGRGGADTQYF
TGCGCCAGCAGCGGAAGAGGAGGGGCAGATACGCAGTATTTT
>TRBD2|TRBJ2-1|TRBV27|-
CASRRRGLAGVGFF
TGTGCCAGTCGAAGGAGGGGACTAGCGGGAGTGGGGTTCTTC
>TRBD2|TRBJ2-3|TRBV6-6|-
CASSYSRTSPDTQYF
TGTGCCAGCAGTTACTCTCGGACTAGCCCAGATACGCAGTATTTT
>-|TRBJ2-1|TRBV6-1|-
CATRGASYNEQFF
TGTGCTACCCGGGGGGCCTCCTACAATGAGCAGTTCTTC
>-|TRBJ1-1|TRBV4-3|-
CASSQDVQGYTEAFF
TGCGCCAGCAGCCAAGATGTCCAGGGCTACACTGAAGCTTTCTTT
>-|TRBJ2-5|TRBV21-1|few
CASSKETQYF
TGTGCCAGCAGCAAAGAGACCCAGTACTTC
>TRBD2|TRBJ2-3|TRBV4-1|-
CASSQDGREVPDTQYF
TGCGCCAGCAGCCAAGATGGGCGGGAGGTCCCAGATACGCAGTATTTT
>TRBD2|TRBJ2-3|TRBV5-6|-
CASSLDPSGTDTQYF
TGTGCCAGCAGCTTGGATCCTAGCGGGACAGATACGCAGTATTTT
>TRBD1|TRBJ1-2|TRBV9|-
CASSGGTGGISGYTF
TGTGCCAGCAGCGGAGGGACAGGGGGAATTAGTGGCTACACCTTC
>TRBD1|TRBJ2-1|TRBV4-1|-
CASSQDRGLLQFF
TGCGCCAGCAGCCAAGACAGGGGGCTTCTGCAGTTCTTC
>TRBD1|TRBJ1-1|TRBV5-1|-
CASSLYRGKSTEAFF
TGCGCCAGCAGCTTGTACAGGGGAAAGAGCACTGAAGCTTTCTTT
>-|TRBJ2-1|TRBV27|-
CASSLFIAGDEQFF
TGTGCCAGCAGTTTATTCATCGCCGGCGATGAGCAGTTCTTC
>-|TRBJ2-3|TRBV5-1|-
CASSLGPTARGSTDTQYF
TGCGCCAGCAGCTTGGGCCCCACTGCCAGGGGATCCACAGATACGCAGTATTTT
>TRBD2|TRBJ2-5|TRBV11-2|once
CASSIRLAGSQETQYF
TGTGCCAGCAGCATCAGACTAGCGGGAAGCCAAGAGACCCAGTACTTC
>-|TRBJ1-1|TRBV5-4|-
CASSLQGSTEAFF
TGTGCCAGCAGCTTGCAGGGGAGCACTGAAGCTTTCTTT
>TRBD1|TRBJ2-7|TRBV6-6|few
CASSYGTGYEQYF
TGTGCCAGCAGTTACGGGACAGGCTACGAGCAGTACTTC
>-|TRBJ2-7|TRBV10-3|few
CAISEKGLGEQYF
TGTGCCATCAGTGAGAAGGGGCTCGGGGAGCAGTACTTC
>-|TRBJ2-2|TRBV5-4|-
CASSLARGGTGELFF
TGTGCCAGCAGCTTGGCTAGAGGAGGCACCGGGGAGCTGTTTTTT
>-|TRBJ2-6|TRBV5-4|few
CASSSFSGHVLTF
TGTGCCAGCAGCTCCTTCTCTGGACACGTCCTGACTTTC
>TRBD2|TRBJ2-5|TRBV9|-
CASSVALEREMGETQYF
TGTGCCAGCAGCGTGGCCTTGGAGCGGGAGATGGGAGAGACCCAGTACTTC
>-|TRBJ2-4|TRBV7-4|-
CASSFGSAKNIQYF
TGTGCCAGCAGCTTTGGGAGCGCCAAAAACATTCAGTACTTC
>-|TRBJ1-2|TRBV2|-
CASSPTGLQSYGYTF
TGTGCCAGCAGTCCCACAGGGCTTCAAAGCTATGGCTACACCTTC
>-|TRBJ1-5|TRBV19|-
CASSIEGVQPQHF
TGTGCCAGTAGTATCGAGGGGGTTCAGCCCCAGCATTTT
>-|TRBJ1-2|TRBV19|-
CASSMATKNYGYTF
TGTGCCAGTAGTATGGCGACAAAAAACTATGGCTACACCTTC
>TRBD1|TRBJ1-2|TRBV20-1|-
CSADRGYGYTF
TGCAGTGCTGACAGGGGGTATGGCTACACCTTC
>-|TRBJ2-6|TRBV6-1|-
CASSEVASGANVLTF
TGTGCCAGCAGTGAAGTAGCCTCTGGGGCCAACGTCCTGACTTTC
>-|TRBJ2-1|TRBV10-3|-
CAISGPHNEQFF
TGTGCCATCAGCGGACCACACAATGAGCAGTTCTTC
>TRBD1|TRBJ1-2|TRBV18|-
CASSPRGQTGADYGYTF
TGTGCCAGCTCACCAAGGGGGCAGACAGGGGCGGACTATGGCTACACCTTC
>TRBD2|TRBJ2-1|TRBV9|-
CASSGGANEQFF
TGTGCCAGTAGCGGGGGGGCCAATGAGCAGTTCTTC
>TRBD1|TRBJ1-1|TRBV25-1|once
CASSAGGPTEAFF
TGTGCCAGCAGTGCAGGGGGCCCCACTGAAGCTTTCTTT
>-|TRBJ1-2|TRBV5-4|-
CASSLRGDYGYTF
TGTGCCAGCAGCTTGAGGGGAGATTATGGCTACACCTTC
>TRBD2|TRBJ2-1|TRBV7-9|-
CASSQRGSSYNEQFF
TGTGCCAGCAGCCAGCGGGGAAGCTCCTACAATGAGCAGTTCTTC
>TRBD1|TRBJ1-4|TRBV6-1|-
CASRTGDVTNEKLFF
TGTGCCAGCAGGACAGGGGATGTAACTAATGAAAAACTGTTTTTT
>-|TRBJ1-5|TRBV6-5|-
CASSYSPQGPQHF
TGTGCCAGCAGTTACTCGCCCCAGGGGCCCCAGCATTTT
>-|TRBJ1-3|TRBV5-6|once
CASSLRVSFSGNTIYF
TGTGCCAGCAGCTTGCGGGTCAGCTTCTCTGGAAACACCATATATTTT
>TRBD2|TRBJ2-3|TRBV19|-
CATGGTTDTQYF
TGTGCTACCGGGGGGACCACAGATACGCAGTATTTT